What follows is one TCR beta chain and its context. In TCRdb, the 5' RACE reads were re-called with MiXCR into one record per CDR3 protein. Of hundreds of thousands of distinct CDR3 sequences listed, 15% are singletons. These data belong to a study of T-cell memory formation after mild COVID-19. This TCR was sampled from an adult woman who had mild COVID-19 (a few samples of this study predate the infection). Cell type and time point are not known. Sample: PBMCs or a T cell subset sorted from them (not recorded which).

The chain's CDR3 is CASRSRGSGNQPQHF. CDR3 DNA sequence: TGTGCCAGCCGCTCCCGGGGAAGCGGGAATCAGCCCCAGCATTTT. The rearrangement joins TRBV6-5 to TRBJ1-5; D gene ambiguous. The CDR3 contains 15 residues. Trimming took off 8 bases at V and 4 bases at J, with 18 bases between the two ends. Germline CDR1 is MNHEY and CDR2 is SVGAGI.